This TCR beta chain was profiled in a study of cytomegalovirus exposure and HLA in healthy donors. General study results and limits: In a later analysis, most CMV-associated TCR beta chains appeared HLA-restricted. The classifier reportedly diagnosed cytomegalovirus status with high specificity and sensitivity.

The PCR ran on 60 Vbeta and 13 Jbeta primers. The table came from immunoSEQ multiplex PCR; TCRdb's copy has only in-frame clones and leaves some out. The sample records 100,000 to 150,000 clones, more than 75% being singletons. On this clone itself: Its antigen is not identified.

There are 16 residues in the CDR3. Germline-derived CDR1 and CDR2 are SGHRS and YFSETQ. V trimming: 3 bases; J trimming: 2 bases; junction bases outside the gene matches: 7. Donors counted as nominally healthy when sampled, yet unrecorded immune exposures were likely. This receptor was obtained from a woman between 45 and 65 years old in good health and CMV-seropositive. Material: PBMCs. The chain employs TRBV5-1 and TRBJ2-3, with TRBD1 identical over 9 bases. DNA for the CDR3: TGCGCCAGCAGCTGGATGGGACAGGGACCCACAGATACGCAGTATTTT. Translation gives CASSWMGQGPTDTQYF.